This passage covers 10 T cell receptor beta chains from one sample sequenced in a study of T-cell reconstitution after alpha-beta-depleted transplantation in children. Molecular barcoding with unique molecular identifiers was used for the TCRbeta library. TCRdb reanalysed the PCR reads using MiXCR and keeps one entry per CDR3 protein. Of over 120,000 distinct CDR3 sequences listed, 8.8% are singletons. Source: PBMCs, mostly from graft donor cells, taken 180 days after TCRalphabeta/CD19-depleted stem cell transplant. The receptors here all came from a female patient under 10 years old who had a stem cell transplant for congenital amegakaryocytic thrombocytopenia, so the T cells may come from the graft donor.

In its sample, this clonotype was seen many times. The CDR3 reads CASSQSGTENSPLHF. CDR3 nucleotide sequence: TGTGCCAGCAGCCAATCCGGGACAGAGAATTCACCCCTCCACTTT. The chain recombines TRBV7-2 with TRBJ1-6, with 7 nucleotides matching TRBD1. V lost 5 bases and J lost 7; bases outside the gene matches: 8. The CDR3 runs 15 residues. Germline V gene lookup returns CDR1 SGHTA and CDR2 FQGNSA.

For this clonotype: This may come from a read error, since a much larger clone is one base off. The V call is TRBV7-3, the J call TRBJ1-2; D is uncertain. V was trimmed by 5 bases and J by 6 bases, leaving 13 bases between them. The CDR3 spans 13 residues. Germline loops: CDR1 SGHTA, CDR2 FQGTGA. The CDR3 loop is CASSAQTWDGYTF. The CDR3, as DNA: TGTGCCAGCAGCGCACAGACATGGGATGGCTACACCTTC.

This clonotype has at least ten counts. This sequence joins TRBV2 and TRBJ2-3; 9 bases agree with TRBD2. Germline CDR1 SNHLY, CDR2 FYNNEI. The CDR3 is 17 amino acids. V was clipped by 8 bases and J by 4 bases; unmatched bases: 16. The CDR3 DNA follows: TGTGCCAGCCTCAGGGGGACGCCTCTAGCGGGACCAGATACGCAGTATTTT. Its translation is CASLRGTPLAGPDTQYF.

This clonotype was detected ten times or more. The V gene is TRBV29-1, the J gene TRBJ2-3, with a possible D match to TRBD2 (5 bases). This CDR3 spans 13 amino acids. Trimming pared 5 bases from V and 0 bases from J, leaving 9 bases between. Germline assignment: CDR1 SQVTM and CDR2 ANQGSEA. CDR3 coding DNA: TGCAGCGTTAGCGGACGTAGCACAGATACGCAGTATTTT. Its protein is CSVSGRSTDTQYF.

J is TRBJ2-1 and V is TRBV20-1; 8 bases are a match to TRBD2. The CDR3 extends over 16 amino acids. Germline CDR1 and CDR2: DFQATT and SNEGSKA (reference sequence). V lost 7 bases to trimming and J lost 6 bases; unmatched junction nucleotides: 17. The CDR3 sequence is CSGTRDTGLVGNEQFF. CDR3 DNA sequence: TGCAGTGGGACTAGGGATACGGGACTAGTGGGCAATGAGCAGTTCTTC.

In this sample, this clonotype turned up many times. The rearrangement links TRBV12-3 or TRBV12-4 to TRBJ2-3; either TRBD1 or TRBD2 may fit D (5 bases each). CDR3 size: 14 residues. V dropped 6 bases and J dropped 2 bases, with 12 bases sitting between them. The CDR3 region is CASRPSGTTDTQYF. The DNA of the CDR3 is TGTGCCAGCAGACCGTCGGGGACCACAGATACGCAGTATTTT.

This clonotype was counted a few times. The chain carries TRBV11-2 and TRBJ1-1; D gene unclear. The germline V gene encodes CDR1 SGHAT and CDR2 FQNNGV. The CDR3 is 11 amino acids. V lost 2 bases to trimming and J lost 6 bases, with 4 bases between them. The CDR3 protein is CASSLKAEAFF. CDR3 coding DNA: TGTGCCAGCAGCTTAAAAGCTGAAGCTTTCTTT.

This clonotype was observed a few times. This rearrangement joins TRBV20-1 to TRBJ2-3, with D hard to call. The CDR3 consists of 13 residues. Trimming removed 7 bases at V and 0 bases at J, with 11 bases between. The germline CDR1 and CDR2 sequences are DFQATT and SNEGSKA (reference sequence). CDR3 sequence reads: CSVGVTSTDTQYF. CDR3 DNA sequence: TGCAGTGTCGGCGTCACTAGCACAGATACGCAGTATTTT.

This clonotype was counted many times. J is TRBJ2-5 and V is TRBV20-1, with D perhaps TRBD1 (6 bases). V lost 5 bases and J 5 bases, leaving 6 bases between the germline ends. Germline CDR1 and CDR2: DFQATT and SNEGSKA (reference sequence). The CDR3 length is 10 residues. This CDR3 is CSAGQETQYF. In DNA form, the CDR3 reads TGCAGTGCTGGACAGGAGACCCAGTACTTC.

This clonotype was recorded at least ten times. The V and J genes are TRBV6-2 or TRBV6-3 and TRBJ1-2; unclear D gene. Trimming shortened V by 0 bases and J by 3 bases, and 8 bases separated the two germline ends. The germline gives CDR1 MNHEY, CDR2 SVGEGT. The CDR3 totals 14 residues. The CDR3 nucleotides read TGTGCCAGCAGTTACTCACCCTTATACTATGGCTACACCTTC. This translates into CASSYSPLYYGYTF.